This T cell receptor beta chain was sequenced during a study of T-cell reconstitution after alpha-beta-depleted transplantation in children (dated by TCRdb to the mid-2010s). The study in broad terms: Using TCR repertoire profiling, the study followed T-cell immune reconstitution in a quantitative way in children after TCRalphabeta/CD19-depleted allogeneic hematopoietic cell transplantation.

Receptors were amplified or captured by PCR. Instrument on record: Illumina HiSeq 2500. Molecular barcoding was employed in the preparation of TCR libraries, with unique molecular identifiers being used to normalize TCRbeta repertoire quantification. The raw public reads went through TCRdb reprocessing: fastp at Q25, MiXCR clone calling, in-frame beta chains kept. When rows share a CDR3 protein, they turn into one entry using the most common DNA and genes. Within this sample are approximately 50,000 distinct CDR3 sequences, with 5.5% to 7.5% of them counted one time only. 30% to 35% of the sample rests with the top ten. On the study overall, not on this receptor specifically: Over subsequent months, a decline in hyperexpanded clone frequencies was noted, and after one year, T-cell counts and TCRbeta diversity were mostly ascribed to newly produced T cells. The apparently early alphabetaT-cell count recovery about two months after transplant was reportedly dependent on only several hundred rapidly expanded clones derived from non-depleted graft cells. In some patients, the high TCRbeta diversity seen at day 60 was put down to recipient T cells and intrathymic progenitors that had survived conditioning.

At least ten counts were recorded for this clonotype. The specificity of this receptor is unknown. No base-level quality is on record; no much larger clone is a single base apart. Per the publication, the time point label means: day 60 (about 2 months) after transplantation. The treatment or condition label corresponds to: allogeneic hematopoietic cell transplantation with graft depleted of TCRalphabeta T cells and CD19 B cells. TCRalphabeta/CD19-depleted allogeneic hematopoietic cell grafts were given to the transplant recipients, all of whom were children. The TCR originated in a female patient aged 2-15 years who had a stem cell transplant for aplastic anemia, so the T cells may come from the graft donor. The sample here was PBMCs, mostly from graft donor cells, taken 60 days after TCRalphabeta/CD19-depleted stem cell transplant.

In nucleotides, the sequence is TGTGCCATCAGGGTCGAGGGCACCGGGGAGCTGTTTTTT. It specifies CAIRVEGTGELFF. Recombination joined TRBV10-3 with TRBJ2-2; TRBD2 could be the D gene, as 5 bases match. V and J lose 6 bases and 4 bases, and a span of 9 bases separates them. The germline V gene encodes CDR1 ENHRY and CDR2 SYGVKD. The CDR3 has 13 amino acids, counting the end cysteine and phenylalanine. Only the CDR3 part of the read is kept: 39 bases, read in frame from the first base.